These T cell receptor beta chains were read from a single sample in a study of control samples from healthy donors and cancer patients. Here immunoSEQ multiplex PCR was the method, and the copy in TCRdb shows in-frame clones only, minus some. The repertoire holds around 200,000 clones, with around 93% as singletons. Sequences were obtained from blood. The origin of the receptors is a man between 18 and 29 years old in good health. CDR3s include the opening cysteine and the closing phenylalanine or tryptophan. A D gene is named only where the DNA matches it firmly. Expanded clones are given a class, and other clones once, few, many or no size at all.

TRBD1	.	TRBV18	TRBJ2-7	TGTGCCAGCTCACCAGGGACAGCTACCTACGAGCAGTACTTC	CASSPGTATYEQYF
.	once	TRBV5-1	TRBJ2-5	TGCGCCAGCAGCTTAGGGGGGGCCGAAGAGACCCAGTACTTC	CASSLGGAEETQYF
TRBD1	.	TRBV6-5	TRBJ1-2	TGTGCCAGCAGTTTTGACAGGGTCTATGGCTACACCTTC	CASSFDRVYGYTF
.	.	TRBV29-1	TRBJ2-1	TGCAGCGTTGCTTCCGTCGGGGGGCCAAGGGAGCAGTTCTTC	CSVASVGGPREQFF
.	.	TRBV6-5	TRBJ2-7	TGTGCCAGCAGTTACATCGACAGGTTGACGGACGAGCAGTACTTC	CASSYIDRLTDEQYF
.	.	TRBV11-2	TRBJ2-5	TGTGCCAGCAGCCCCCGATTGGAAGAGACCCAGTACTTC	CASSPRLEETQYF
.	.	TRBV11-2	TRBJ1-5	TGTGCCAGCAGCTTATTCGGGGAGAGCAATCAGCCCCAGCATTTT	CASSLFGESNQPQHF
TRBD1	.	TRBV11-2	TRBJ1-4	TGTGCCAGCAGCTTATCCGGGACAGGGGGGGCTGAAAAACTGTTTTTT	CASSLSGTGGAEKLFF
TRBD1	.	TRBV5-4	TRBJ1-2	TGTGCCAGCAGCGAAGGACAGGGGGTTTTGGGATATGGCTACACCTTC	CASSEGQGVLGYGYTF
.	.	TRBV5-5	TRBJ1-6	TGTGCCAGCAGCCTCTATTATAATTCACCCCTCCACTTT	CASSLYYNSPLHF
TRBD2	once	TRBV19	TRBJ2-3	TGTGCCCCCCCGCGGGGGGACGCAGATACGCAGTATTTT	CAPPRGDADTQYF
.	.	TRBV27	TRBJ2-2	TGTGCCAGCAGCATACCAGGGTTTACCGGGGAGCTGTTTTTT	CASSIPGFTGELFF
TRBD2	.	TRBV5-1	TRBJ2-3	TGCGCCAGCAGCCGGAGCGGGGGGGCCACAGATACGCAGTATTTT	CASSRSGGATDTQYF
TRBD1	.	TRBV5-1	TRBJ1-1	TGCGCCAGCAGCTTGGGAGGGACAGGGCCCATGAACACTGAAGCTTTCTTT	CASSLGGTGPMNTEAFF
.	.	TRBV5-5	TRBJ2-7	TGTGCCAGCAGCTATGAAGGGACAAGCTCCTACGAGCAGTACTTC	CASSYEGTSSYEQYF
TRBD1	once	TRBV19	TRBJ1-5	TGTGCCAGTAGTACGACCGGGACAGGGGTATATAGCAATCAGCCCCAGCATTTT	CASSTTGTGVYSNQPQHF
.	.	TRBV18	TRBJ2-3	TGTGCCAGCTCACCAGAGCTCGGTGGAGATACGCAGTATTTT	CASSPELGGDTQYF
TRBD2	.	TRBV4-1	TRBJ2-7	TGCGCCAGCAGCCACACTAGCGGGGCTGAGTACGAGCAGTACTTC	CASSHTSGAEYEQYF
.	.	TRBV5-5	TRBJ1-6	TGTGCCAGCAGCTTGGGGCTACAGAGCTCCTATAATTCACCCCTCCACTTT	CASSLGLQSSYNSPLHF
.	.	TRBV6-5	TRBJ2-5	TGTGCCAGCAGTATCCAGGGGGAGGTGGAGACCCAGTACTTC	CASSIQGEVETQYF